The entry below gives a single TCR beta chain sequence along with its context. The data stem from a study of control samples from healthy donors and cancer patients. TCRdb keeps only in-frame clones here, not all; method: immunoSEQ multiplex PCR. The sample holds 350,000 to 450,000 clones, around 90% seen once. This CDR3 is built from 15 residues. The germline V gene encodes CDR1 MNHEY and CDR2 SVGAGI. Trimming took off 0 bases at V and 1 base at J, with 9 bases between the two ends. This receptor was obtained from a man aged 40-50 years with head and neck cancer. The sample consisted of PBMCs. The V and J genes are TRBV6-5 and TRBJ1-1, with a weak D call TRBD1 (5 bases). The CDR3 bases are TGTGCCAGCAGTTACTCGCAGGGAACGAACACTGAAGCTTTCTTT. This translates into CASSYSQGTNTEAFF.